These T cell receptor beta chains were read from a single sample in a study of blood T cells in healthy people across ages. TCRdb independently ran MiXCR on the 5' RACE reads; one entry per CDR3 protein. The data contain 1.5 million to 2 million distinct CDR3 sequences, around 35% of them singletons. Sequencing was done on a sample of blood. These receptors were obtained from a woman between 25 and 40 years old in good health. CDR3s include the opening cysteine and the closing phenylalanine or tryptophan. A D gene is named only where the DNA matches it firmly. Size values are once, few and many counts, or a class for expanded clones, and some rows have none.

v_gene	j_gene	d_gene	abundance	CDR3nt	CDR3aa
TRBV6-6	TRBJ2-7	TRBD2	NA	TGTGCCAGCAGTCCACTAGCGAACTACGAGCAGTACTTC	CASSPLANYEQYF
TRBV20-1	TRBJ1-5	NA	NA	TGCAGTGCTAGGGAGGAGACAGGCATTAATCAGCCCCAGCATTTT	CSAREETGINQPQHF
TRBV7-9	TRBJ1-5	NA	NA	TGTGCCAGCAGCTACGAGAGCAATCAGCCCCAGCATTTT	CASSYESNQPQHF
TRBV11-2	TRBJ2-3	NA	few	TGTGCCAGCAGCCCTAGGGCCTCGACAGTGTCAGATACGCAGTATTTT	CASSPRASTVSDTQYF
TRBV18	TRBJ2-7	NA	NA	TGTGCCAGCGAGGATAGTTCCTCCTACGAGCAGTACTTC	CASEDSSSYEQYF
TRBV27	TRBJ2-5	TRBD2	NA	TGTGCCAGCAGTTCCTTAGGAGCGGCGGGGGGGCCCCAGTACTTC	CASSSLGAAGGPQYF
TRBV6-6	TRBJ2-7	NA	NA	TGTGCCAGCAGTTACTCGAGGGGCGCGAGGGGCTACGAGCAGTACTTC	CASSYSRGARGYEQYF
TRBV6-2/TRBV6-3	TRBJ2-3	NA	NA	TGTGCCAGCAGTTATTTCTTTGGGCCGCCCGGGGGCACAGATACGCAGTATTTT	CASSYFFGPPGGTDTQYF
TRBV4-1	TRBJ2-5	TRBD2	many	TGCGCCAGCAGCCAAGATAGAAGGGCTAGCGGGGCCCAAGAGACCCAGTACTTC	CASSQDRRASGAQETQYF
TRBV5-1	TRBJ2-5	NA	many	TGCGCCAGCAGCTCACGACACGGGGGCTACCAAGAGACCCAGTACTTC	CASSSRHGGYQETQYF
TRBV5-1	TRBJ1-1	NA	NA	TGCGCCAGCAGCTGGGGCAGAGATGAGCCTGAAGCTTTCTTT	CASSWGRDEPEAFF
TRBV10-3	TRBJ2-7	TRBD2	many	TGTGCCATCAGCCTCTCCGGACTAGCGGACTACGAGCAGTACTTC	CAISLSGLADYEQYF
TRBV20-1	TRBJ1-1	NA	NA	TGCAGTGCCGAGTCCCCCCGGAGGAACACTGAAGCTTTCTTT	CSAESPRRNTEAFF
TRBV6-5	TRBJ2-3	NA	few	TGTGCCAGCAGTTACTCCCCCTCCCGGAGTCCAGATACGCAGTATTTT	CASSYSPSRSPDTQYF
TRBV4-1	TRBJ1-5	TRBD1	NA	TGCGCCAGCAGCCAAGAAGGGGGCAACAATCAGCCCCAGCATTTT	CASSQEGGNNQPQHF
TRBV20-1	TRBJ2-3	NA	once	TGCAGTGCTAGAGGCCCGCGGGGCTACACAGATACGCAGTATTTT	CSARGPRGYTDTQYF
TRBV5-1	TRBJ2-1	NA	NA	TGCGCCAGCAGCTTGGGACTGTCCGCATATGAGCAGTTCTTC	CASSLGLSAYEQFF
TRBV27	TRBJ2-7	NA	many	TGTGCCAGCAGTAGCGATCCTTCGACCTACGAGCAGTACTTC	CASSSDPSTYEQYF
TRBV3-1	TRBJ1-1	TRBD1	NA	TGTGCCAGCAGTCGACAGGGCAGTAACACTGAAGCTTTCTTT	CASSRQGSNTEAFF
TRBV5-1	TRBJ2-6	NA	few	TGCGCCAGCAGCTTATGGGATTCTGGGGCCAACGTCCTGACTTTC	CASSLWDSGANVLTF